This TCR beta chain was observed in a study of T cells expressing NK-cell markers. CDR3 length equals 13 residues. Using the 5' RACE reads, TCRdb records one entry per CDR3 protein without DNA. This sample's table reports about 450,000 distinct CDR3 sequences. The V and J genes are TRBV12-3 or TRBV12-4 and TRBJ2-1; TCRdb's D gene call, TRBD1, goes unchecked for lack of DNA. The source is a woman between 18 and 70 years old in good health. The specimen sequenced was blood T cells: a sorted CD56 or NKG2C T cell subset, CD4+ or CD8+ T cells, or bulk PBMC T cells (not recorded which). CDR3 residues: CASSLDRYNEQFF.